Each of the 16 T cell receptor beta chains below was sequenced from the same sample in a study of blood T cell repertoires in COVID-19. The repertoire was sequenced with immunoSEQ multiplex PCR; TCRdb's copy has only in-frame clones and lacks some. The sample includes 200,000 to 300,000 clones, more than 75% of them seen just once. Material: peripheral blood. The receptor set was obtained from a woman aged 25 to 45 who had recovered from COVID-19.

The genes are TRBV19 and TRBJ2-7; TRBD1 is a possible D gene (5 bases). Germline loops: CDR1 LNHDA, CDR2 SQIVND (reference sequence). The CDR3 has 13 residues. Trimming took off 6 bases at V and 5 bases at J, with 14 bases between the two ends. CDR3 sequence: CASSNLGVDEQYF. The CDR3 DNA sequence: TGTGCCAGTAGCAATCTAGGGGTAGACGAGCAGTACTTC.

The rearrangement joins TRBV6-6 to TRBJ1-2, with 7 bases fitting TRBD1. The junction had 10 bases not matched to a gene; V was cut back by 4 bases and J by 8 bases. Germline-derived CDR1 and CDR2 are MNHNY and SVGAGI (reference sequence). There are 14 residues in the CDR3. The CDR3 spells CASSWFRGLDGYTF. CDR3 in DNA: TGTGCCAGCAGTTGGTTCAGGGGGTTGGACGGCTACACCTTC.

V usage is TRBV7-3 and J usage is TRBJ2-1; 8 bases fit TRBD1. The germline V gene encodes CDR1 SGHTA and CDR2 FQGTGA. The CDR3 extends over 16 amino acids. Losses at the gene ends were 5 bases for V and 0 bases for J; bases not matched to a gene: 6. CDR3 sequence (DNA): TGTGCCAGCAGCCTAGTTACAGGGGGCTCCTACAATGAGCAGTTCTTC. It specifies CASSLVTGGSYNEQFF.

The CDR3 is CASSLRLTGATNEKLFF. The DNA of the CDR3 is TGTGCCAGCAGCTTGCGCCTAACAGGGGCTACTAATGAAAAACTGTTTTTT. The rearrangement links TRBV5-6 to TRBJ1-4; 7 nucleotides align to TRBD1. Germline V gene data show CDR1 as SGHDT and CDR2 as YYEEEE. This CDR3 comprises 17 residues. V shed 1 base, J shed 2 bases, and the junction held 8 bases outside the gene matches.

The CDR3 sequence is CASSLDGTEEKLFF. The CDR3 DNA reads TGCGCCAGCAGCTTGGATGGGACAGAAGAAAAACTGTTTTTT. This chain connects TRBV5-1 to TRBJ1-4, with 7 bases matching TRBD1. The CDR3 totals 14 residues. Germline V gives CDR1 SGHRS, CDR2 YFSETQ. V dropped 0 bases and J dropped 8; count of bases not matched to a gene: 4.

The genes are TRBV7-3 and TRBJ2-2, with 9 bases lining up with TRBD1. The V gene's germline CDR1 is SGHTA and CDR2 FQGTGA. This CDR3 is built from 15 residues. J was trimmed by 3 bases and V by 7 bases; bases with no gene match: 6. The CDR3 loop is CASTLGQGYTGELFF. CDR3 nucleotide sequence: TGTGCCAGCACCCTGGGACAGGGCTACACCGGGGAGCTGTTTTTT.

The chain combines TRBV6-6 with TRBJ1-5; 7 nucleotides match TRBD1. CDR1 and CDR2 (germline): MNHNY, SVGAGI (reference sequence). The junction had 10 bases not matched to a gene; V was cut back by 2 bases and J by 6 bases. The CDR3 is 16 residues long. The CDR3 nucleotides are TGTGCCAGCAGTTACCACTTGGGGGCAGGGGGTCAGCCCCAGCATTTT. Protein: CASSYHLGAGGQPQHF.

The rearrangement uses TRBV6-2 or TRBV6-3 and TRBJ1-1; D unresolved. Trimming pared 2 bases from V and 7 bases from J, leaving 20 bases between. Germline V gene lookup returns CDR1 MNHEY and CDR2 SVGEGT. There are 16 residues in the CDR3. DNA of the CDR3: TGTGCCAGCAGTTACGGCTGGATAACGGGGAAGAATGAAGCTTTCTTT. Translation: CASSYGWITGKNEAFF.

The rearrangement joins TRBV5-6 to TRBJ1-6; D possibly corresponds to TRBD1 (6 bases). Germline V gene lookup returns CDR1 SGHDT and CDR2 YYEEEE. Trimming cost V 1 base and J 1 base, with 12 bases left between them. The CDR3 contains 17 residues. CDR3 sequence: CASSLSVTGSYNSPLHF. The CDR3 DNA reads TGTGCCAGCAGCTTGTCCGTTACAGGGTCCTATAATTCACCCCTCCACTTT. Variable domain in full (rest from reference TRBV5-6 and TRBJ1-6): DAGVTQSPTHLIKTRGQQVTLRCSPKSGHDTVSWYQQALGQGPQFIFQYYEEEERQRGNFPDRFSGHQFPNYSSELNVNALLLGDSALYLCASSLSVTGSYNSPLHFGNGTRLTVT.

This clone is a singleton in its sample. The chain has TRBV19 and TRBJ1-4, with D possibly being TRBD1 (6 bases). This CDR3 region has 19 residues. V was cut by 5 bases and J by 1 base, with 23 bases left in between. The germline V gene has CDR1 LNHDA and CDR2 SQIVND (reference sequence). In DNA, the CDR3 is TGTGCCAGTAGTTCTAATTTGGCAGGGGTAGTAGGAACTAATGAAAAACTGTTTTTT. This translates into CASSSNLAGVVGTNEKLFF.

The CDR3 spells CASSPRQGTYEQYF. The CDR3 region has the DNA TGTGCCAGCAGCCCCCGACAGGGAACCTACGAGCAGTACTTC. This chain links TRBV9 with TRBJ2-7; 7 nucleotides match TRBD1. Germline V gene data show CDR1 as SGDLS and CDR2 as YYNGEE. The V segment lost 4 bases and the J segment 2 bases; nucleotides outside the gene matches: 6. The CDR3 consists of 14 residues.

The chain uses TRBV7-2 and TRBJ2-7; 10 bases agree with TRBD1. The CDR3 length is 16 residues. The V gene's germline CDR1 is SGHTA and CDR2 FQGNSA. The ends lost 4 bases at V and 2 bases at J; junction bases unmatched: 8. In DNA form, the CDR3 reads TGTGCCAGCAGCTCTCTCGGACAGGGGGGGACCTACGAGCAGTACTTC. This gives the protein CASSSLGQGGTYEQYF. The complete variable domain, with remaining parts taken from reference TRBV7-2 and TRBJ2-7, reads GAGVSQSPSNKVTEKGKDVELRCDPISGHTALYWYRQSLGQGLEFLIYFQGNSAPDKSGLPSDRFSAERTGGSVSTLTIQRTQQEDSAVYLCASSSLGQGGTYEQYFGPGTRLTVT.

The chain carries TRBV5-6 and TRBJ2-3, with 9 bases lining up with TRBD1. This CDR3 is built from 16 residues. V shed 4 bases and J 2 bases; nucleotides not matched to a gene: 8. Germline assignment: CDR1 SGHDT and CDR2 YYEEEE. The CDR3 coding sequence is TGTGCCAGCAGCCCCGGGGACAGGGTCCTCACAGATACGCAGTATTTT. Its protein product is CASSPGDRVLTDTQYF.

The chain combines TRBV7-2 with TRBJ2-7, with 7 bases lining up with TRBD1. The germline gives CDR1 SGHTA, CDR2 FQGNSA. This CDR3 is 14 amino acids long. J lost 1 base, V lost 5 bases, and 5 bases had no gene match. CDR3 in amino acids: CASSLGTVSYEQYF. The CDR3 DNA reads TGTGCCAGCAGCCTCGGGACAGTGTCCTACGAGCAGTACTTC.

The chain carries TRBV6-2 or TRBV6-3 and TRBJ2-2, with a possible D match to TRBD2 (6 bases). V dropped 0 bases and J dropped 7 bases, with 9 bases sitting between them. There are 14 residues in the CDR3. The germline V gene encodes CDR1 MNHEY and CDR2 SVGEGT. The CDR3 DNA reads TGTGCCAGCAGTTACTCAGGGGAGGACGGGGAGCTGTTTTTT. Residues: CASSYSGEDGELFF.

The V gene is TRBV3-1 (or the pseudogene TRBV3-2), the J gene TRBJ1-2; D uncertain. The germline CDR1 and CDR2 sequences are LGHDT and YNNKEL (reference sequence). Deletions cut 0 bases from V and 3 bases from J, with 8 bases between. There are 14 residues in the CDR3. CDR3 DNA: TGTGCCAGCAGCCAAGATAGCTTAGACTATGGCTACACCTTC. Protein product: CASSQDSLDYGYTF.